These T cell receptor beta chains were read from a single sample in a study of vaccination effects on CD4 cells after COVID-19. TCRdb's copy holds only in-frame clones and misses some; the assay was immunoSEQ multiplex PCR. The sample records tens of thousands of clones, around 70% being singletons. These receptors' targets are unknown. This specimen was CD4+ T cells from PBMCs cultured with SARS-CoV-2 spike peptides, taken before COVID-19 vaccination. These receptors originate from a human donor who received a COVID-19 vaccine. Both conserved end residues are part of each CDR3. Fields, in order: clone size, D gene, V gene, J gene, CDR3 protein, CDR3 DNA. The D gene is left open where the match is weak. Clone size, where shown, is once, few, many, or a class for clones that have expanded.

-	-	TRBV5-1	TRBJ2-1	CASSLATRRVNEQFF	TGCGCCAGCAGCTTGGCCACTAGAAGGGTCAATGAGCAGTTCTTC
-	-	TRBV5-1	TRBJ2-2	CASSRRVDVGELFF	TGCGCCAGCAGCCGGAGGGTAGACGTGGGGGAGCTGTTTTTT
-	-	TRBV2	TRBJ2-5	CASCGTLKETQYF	TGTGCCAGCTGCGGGACACTCAAAGAGACCCAGTACTTC
-	-	TRBV10-2	TRBJ2-7	CASRPGEGSYEQYF	TGCGCCAGCAGACCCGGTGAGGGCTCCTACGAGCAGTACTTC
-	-	TRBV9	TRBJ2-2	CASSVGGNTGELFF	TGTGCCAGCAGCGTGGGGGGGAACACCGGGGAGCTGTTTTTT
few	TRBD1	TRBV29-1	TRBJ1-2	CSGGTGDNGYTF	TGCAGCGGGGGGACAGGGGATAATGGCTACACCTTC
few	-	TRBV5-1	TRBJ1-4	CASSLEVRDKKLFF	TGCGCCAGCAGCTTGGAGGTCAGGGACAAAAAACTGTTTTTT
-	-	TRBV7-3	TRBJ1-1	CASSSGETEAFF	TGTGCCAGCAGCTCGGGGGAAACTGAAGCTTTCTTT
few	TRBD1	TRBV5-1	TRBJ2-3	CASRSRTGLTDTQYF	TGCGCCAGCAGATCCCGGACAGGTCTCACAGATACGCAGTATTTT
-	-	TRBV19	TRBJ1-2	CASSTTVPGYGYTF	TGTGCCAGTAGTACGACAGTCCCCGGGTATGGCTACACCTTC
-	-	TRBV2	TRBJ1-5	CASSERGYQPQHF	TGTGCCAGCAGTGAGAGGGGATACCAGCCCCAGCATTTT
-	-	TRBV2	TRBJ1-1	CASKGYRDTEAFF	TGTGCCAGCAAGGGTTACAGGGACACTGAAGCTTTCTTT
-	-	TRBV6-5	TRBJ1-2	CASSLDSSYGYTF	TGTGCCAGCAGTTTGGACAGCTCCTATGGCTACACCTTC
few	-	TRBV14	TRBJ1-2	CASSQVSLGKGGYTF	TGTGCCAGCAGCCAGGTCTCCCTTGGGAAGGGGGGCTACACCTTC
-	-	TRBV6-1	TRBJ1-2	CASSEGIGRGYTF	TGTGCCAGCAGTGAAGGGATTGGGAGAGGCTACACCTTC
-	TRBD2	TRBV5-4	TRBJ2-3	CASSLSLAGGSKGTQYF	TGTGCCAGCAGCTTATCACTAGCGGGGGGTTCCAAAGGGACGCAGTATTTT
once	-	TRBV18	TRBJ2-1	CASSRVTRIGDNEQFF	TGTGCCAGCTCACGGGTCACCCGGATCGGGGATAATGAGCAGTTCTTC
few	-	TRBV4-1	TRBJ2-3	CASSHQGTDTQYF	TGCGCCAGCAGCCACCAGGGGACAGATACGCAGTATTTT
-	-	TRBV12-2	TRBJ2-2	CASRLAAWGIPLKNTGELFF	TGTGCAAGTCGCTTAGCGGCCTGGGGGATCCCTCTTAAGAACACCGGGGAGCTGTTTTTT
-	-	TRBV11-2	TRBJ2-5	CASSLDRGETQYF	TGTGCCAGCAGCTTAGATAGGGGGGAGACCCAGTACTTC
-	-	TRBV20-1	TRBJ2-1	CSARQAYEQFF	TGCAGTGCTCGACAGGCTTATGAGCAGTTCTTC
-	TRBD2	TRBV5-1	TRBJ2-3	CASSSAGTSGSDTQYF	TGCGCCAGCAGCTCCGCCGGGACTAGCGGGTCAGATACGCAGTATTTT
-	TRBD1	TRBV11-2	TRBJ1-5	CASSLEALGQGYQPQHF	TGTGCCAGCAGCTTAGAGGCATTAGGACAGGGATATCAGCCCCAGCATTTT
-	-	TRBV30	TRBJ1-2	CAWTPDIRYGYTF	TGTGCCTGGACTCCGGACATACGGTATGGCTACACCTTC
-	TRBD1	TRBV3-1/TRBV3-2	TRBJ2-4	CASSEDRGGINIQYF	TGTGCCAGCAGCGAAGACAGGGGTGGTATAAACATTCAGTACTTC